This T cell receptor (beta chain) was sequenced in a study of blood T cell repertoires in COVID-19. Study-level information: Samples came from the United States, Italy and Spain, spanning acute and convalescent COVID-19.

This clone was recorded only once. This CDR3 spans 16 amino acids. Germline lookup yields CDR1 SGHRS and CDR2 YFSETQ. Trimming removed 3 bases from V and 0 bases from J, with 10 bases in between. Repertoires were generated with immunoSEQ multiplex PCR, while TCRdb's copy carries only in-frame clones and drops some. Here the sample spans about 230,000 clones, about nine tenths being singletons. What was sequenced was PBMCs or T cells enriched from blood (not recorded which). J is TRBJ1-6 and V is TRBV5-1, with D perhaps TRBD1 (5 bases). This TCR derives from a woman aged 30 to 39 with acute COVID-19. CDR3 sequence reads: CASSSTESSYNSPLHF. The CDR3 DNA reads TGCGCCAGCAGCTCGACAGAAAGCTCCTATAATTCACCCCTCCACTTT.